The following is a T cell receptor (beta chain) sequence with its context. This entry belongs to a study of blood T cell repertoires in COVID-19. Study-wide background: T cells, B-cell-depleted T cells, or PBMCs provided the cDNA or gDNA that served as material.

Clones were sequenced by immunoSEQ multiplex PCR, and TCRdb holds only the in-frame ones, with some missing. The sample includes 200,000 to 250,000 clones, about 88% seen only once; the top ten take 15% to 20%. Germline values: CDR1 LNHDA, CDR2 SQIVND (reference sequence). CDR3 size: 13 residues. V was clipped by 7 bases and J by 0 bases; unmatched bases: 2. The sequencing sample was made of peripheral blood. The chain employs TRBV19 and TRBJ2-7; 8 bases are a match to TRBD2. This TCR was sampled from a man aged 45-65 years with COVID-19, enrolled during active disease. The CDR3 nucleotides read TGTGCCAGTACTCGGGGGGGCTCCTACGAGCAGTACTTC. It yields the protein CASTRGGSYEQYF. Full variable domain (remainder filled in from reference TRBV19 and TRBJ2-7): DGGITQSPKYLFRKEGQNVTLSCEQNLNHDAMYWYRQDPGQGLRLIYYSQIVNDFQKGDIAEGYSVSREKKESFPLTVTSAQKNPTAFYLCASTRGGSYEQYFGPGTRLTVT.